This T cell receptor (beta chain) was documented in a study of CD4 and CD8 cells across lung adenocarcinoma regions (dated by TCRdb to 2016 to 2019). In the study overall: The study examined intratumor heterogeneity of the T cell receptor repertoire by comparing tumor centers with tumor margins.

Taken from cysteine to phenylalanine, the CDR3 has 13 residues. Just CDR3 DNA is preserved here, 39 bases in frame from base 1. CDR1 and CDR2 are read off the germline V gene (reference sequence) as LGHDT and YNNKEL. Patients with localized lung adenocarcinoma, a subtype of non-small cell lung cancer, were used as donors. The centers of localized lung adenocarcinomas were where the samples came from. For TCR repertoire analysis, CD8+ T cells taken from tumor tissue were profiled apart from CD4+ T cells. As regards this clonotype: Its antigen is unknown. One end of the junction does not line up with germline, which may come from a read error.

Library prep was done by PCR. The data were produced on a HiSeq X Ten. TCRdb reran the public reads through fastp at Q25 and MiXCR, keeping productive beta chains. Identical CDR3 proteins give one entry, which carries the most common genes and DNA. Counted in this sample were some 20,000 distinct CDR3 sequences; about half of them appeared once. In total, the top ten clones hold around 25% of the sample. Source material: CD8+ T cells from the center of a lung tumor. In light of the paper, this sample's cell subset or site label describes: tumor center region. This TCR derives from a female donor with lung adenocarcinoma. The CD4 and CD8 labels of this study may be unreliable. The rearrangement joined TRBV3-1 to TRBJ1-3; the D gene is not confidently resolved. DNA sequence: TGTGCCAGCACCCAACACCATGGAAACACCATATATTTT. Translated, this is CASTQHHGNTIYF.